The T cell receptor beta chain under discussion was sequenced for a study of shared clonotypes between healthy human individuals. Across the whole study: Plates per donor: three CD4 naive, three CD4 memory, two CD8 naive, one CD8 memory. General study points: Only blood underwent sampling, and tissue repertoires likely differ. Sequencing depth was expected to affect clonotype sharing among donors.

Some clones are missing from TCRdb's copy, which holds only in-frame ones; the method was immunoSEQ multiplex PCR. Of 630,000 or so clones listed, roughly 98% are singletons. Positively selected for CCR7, the CD45RO-negative cells used as naive CD8 cells excluded terminally differentiated effector memory CD45RA+ cells. Each sample came from a Caucasian adult donor living in Nashville, Tennessee. Comments on this clone: The antigen is undetermined.

Material for sequencing was naive CD8+ T cells sorted from blood. The sequence derives from a man younger than 45 in good health.

CDR3 amino acids: CSVEFNEQFF. CDR3 sequence (DNA): TGCAGCGTTGAATTTAATGAGCAGTTCTTC. The chain uses TRBV29-1 and TRBJ2-1; unclear D gene. Between the trimmed V and J ends, which lost 2 bases and 7 bases, there was a span of 3 bases. Germline V gene data show CDR1 as SQVTM and CDR2 as ANQGSEA. CDR3 length: 10 amino acids.